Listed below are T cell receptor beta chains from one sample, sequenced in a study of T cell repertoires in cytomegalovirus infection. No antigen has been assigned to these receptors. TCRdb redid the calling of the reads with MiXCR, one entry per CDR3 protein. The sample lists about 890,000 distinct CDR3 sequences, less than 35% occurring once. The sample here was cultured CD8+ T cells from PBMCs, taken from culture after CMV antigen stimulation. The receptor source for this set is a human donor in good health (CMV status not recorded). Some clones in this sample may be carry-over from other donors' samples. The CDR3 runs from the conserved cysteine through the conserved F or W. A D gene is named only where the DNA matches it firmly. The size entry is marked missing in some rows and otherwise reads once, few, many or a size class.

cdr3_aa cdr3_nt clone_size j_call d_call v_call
CASRPSLATDTQYF TGTGCCAGCAGGCCCAGCCTTGCCACAGATACGCAGTATTTT . TRBJ2-3 . TRBV25-1
CSAEGDTQYF TGCAGTGCCGAAGGAGATACGCAGTATTTT . TRBJ2-3 . TRBV20-1
CASSPGLSFSQPQHF TGTGCCAGCAGTCCGGGACTTTCTTTCAGTCAGCCCCAGCATTTT . TRBJ1-5 . TRBV5-5
CASSFGIANYGYTF TGTGCCAGCAGTTTCGGCATAGCTAACTATGGCTACACCTTC once TRBJ1-2 . TRBV12-3/TRBV12-4
CASSLITRNTIYF TGTGCCAGCAGTTTGATTACCCGGAACACCATATATTTT . TRBJ1-3 . TRBV12-3/TRBV12-4
CASSPLGRTGVSGGYTF TGTGCCAGCAGCCCCCTCGGGAGGACAGGGGTATCAGGCGGCTACACCTTC few TRBJ1-2 TRBD1 TRBV7-6
CASREGIGQAYEQYF TGTGCCAGCAGGGAGGGGATCGGACAGGCCTACGAGCAGTACTTC few TRBJ2-7 . TRBV6-1
CASSPRVGNFYNEQFF TGTGCCAGTAGTCCCAGAGTGGGGAATTTTTACAATGAGCAGTTCTTC . TRBJ2-1 . TRBV19
CASGLVREDRFF TGTGCTAGTGGTTTGGTACGGGAAGACCGTTTCTTT . TRBJ1-1 . TRBV12-5
CASSYSGQGAGTEAFF TGTGCCAGCAGTTACTCGGGACAGGGGGCAGGGACTGAAGCTTTCTTT few TRBJ1-1 TRBD1 TRBV6-5
CASRPPSGGPSSYNEQFF TGTGCCAGCAGACCCCCCAGCGGGGGCCCCAGCTCCTACAATGAGCAGTTCTTC . TRBJ2-1 TRBD2 TRBV11-2
CASSSTGGIAGELFF TGTGCCAGCAGCTCCACAGGGGGCATCGCCGGGGAGCTGTTTTTT . TRBJ2-2 TRBD1 TRBV7-3
CASSLGTGVVETQYF TGTGCCAGCAGCTTAGGCACAGGCGTGGTGGAGACCCAGTACTTC many TRBJ2-5 . TRBV7-2
CASSQDLGGRMVNTEAFF TGCGCCAGCAGCCAAGATCTCGGGGGCAGGATGGTGAACACTGAAGCTTTCTTT . TRBJ1-1 . TRBV4-1
CASSLALSGRNQPQHF TGTGCCAGCAGCTTAGCGCTGTCAGGTCGCAATCAGCCCCAGCATTTT many TRBJ1-5 . TRBV7-2
CATSAIGTSGGDEQFF TGTGCCACCAGTGCCATTGGGACTAGCGGGGGGGATGAGCAGTTCTTC . TRBJ2-1 TRBD2 TRBV24-1
CSARDRQGSGANVLTF TGCAGTGCTAGAGACCGACAGGGATCTGGGGCCAACGTCCTGACTTTC few TRBJ2-6 TRBD1 TRBV20-1
CASSSHRQGRNQPQHF TGTGCCAGCAGCTCCCACAGACAGGGAAGAAATCAGCCCCAGCATTTT . TRBJ1-5 TRBD1 TRBV7-6
CASSLVVGGLGEQFF TGTGCCAGCAGCTTAGTGGTGGGGGGGCTCGGTGAGCAGTTCTTC few TRBJ2-1 . TRBV7-8
CASSSGLAAGYF TGTGCCAGCAGCTCCGGACTAGCGGCGGGGTATTTT few TRBJ2-3 TRBD2 TRBV28
CASSQDPRQGPDGYTF TGCGCCAGCAGCCAAGATCCTAGACAGGGACCGGATGGCTACACCTTC few TRBJ1-2 TRBD1 TRBV4-1
CASSPGQGVAYEQYF TGTGCCAGCAGCCCGGGACAGGGGGTAGCCTACGAGCAGTACTTC . TRBJ2-7 TRBD1 TRBV7-9
CASSKGTGGNDEQYF TGTGCTAGCAGCAAAGGGACAGGGGGCAACGACGAGCAGTACTTC . TRBJ2-7 TRBD1 TRBV7-7
CASSRGTGDLFGYTF TGCGCCAGCAGCCGAGGGACAGGCGACCTTTTTGGCTACACCTTC . TRBJ1-2 TRBD1 TRBV4-1
CASSQGGGLGEETQYF TGTGCCAGCAGCCAAGGGGGGGGACTAGGGGAAGAGACCCAGTACTTC . TRBJ2-5 TRBD2 TRBV4-2
CAIGPRDPNTGELFF TGTGCCATCGGGCCCCGGGACCCTAACACCGGGGAGCTGTTTTTT few TRBJ2-2 . TRBV6-6
CASSLAAGETYGYTF TGTGCCAGCAGCTTAGCGGCAGGGGAGACCTATGGCTACACCTTC . TRBJ1-2 . TRBV7-9
CSVDLTETEAFF TGCAGCGTTGACCTGACTGAGACTGAAGCTTTCTTT . TRBJ1-1 . TRBV29-1
CASSQDEASGRELFF TGTGCCAGCAGCCAAGATGAGGCTAGCGGCCGGGAGCTGTTTTTT . TRBJ2-2 TRBD2 TRBV4-1
CAGSSTGQENTGELFF TGTGCCGGCAGCTCAACCGGACAGGAGAACACCGGGGAGCTGTTTTTT . TRBJ2-2 TRBD1 TRBV7-2
CSASIESSGNTIYF TGCAGTGCTAGCATTGAGAGCTCTGGAAACACCATATATTTT . TRBJ1-3 . TRBV20-1
CASSIILGSNEQFF TGTGCCAGTAGTATAATTCTGGGGTCCAATGAGCAGTTCTTC few TRBJ2-1 . TRBV19
CASSLDRRVHYGYTF TGTGCCAGCAGCTTAGATCGCCGGGTTCACTATGGCTACACCTTC . TRBJ1-2 . TRBV7-9
CATSRLEAEAFF TGTGCCACCAGCAGACTCGAGGCTGAAGCTTTCTTT few TRBJ1-1 . TRBV15
CSVLGLAGALHNEQFF TGCAGCGTTCTTGGACTAGCGGGGGCCTTACACAATGAGCAGTTCTTC few TRBJ2-1 TRBD2 TRBV29-1
CASSFRENSNQPQHF TGTGCCAGCAGTTTCAGGGAGAATAGCAATCAGCCCCAGCATTTT few TRBJ1-5 . TRBV12-3/TRBV12-4
CASSYSQEGVETQYF TGTGCCAGCAGTTACTCGCAGGAGGGTGTAGAGACCCAGTACTTC . TRBJ2-5 . TRBV6-6
CASKLAGGLSETQYF TGTGCCAGCAAACTAGCGGGGGGCCTTAGCGAGACCCAGTACTTC . TRBJ2-5 TRBD2 TRBV6-1
CASSYPQGGTYNEQFF TGTGCCAGCAGTTACCCACAGGGGGGGACCTACAATGAGCAGTTCTTC many TRBJ2-1 . TRBV6-2/TRBV6-3
CASRPGQASYEQYF TGTGCCAGCAGACCCGGACAGGCAAGCTACGAGCAGTACTTC many TRBJ2-7 TRBD1 TRBV7-9
CASSHPSGGPNTGELFF TGTGCCAGCAGCCACCCTAGCGGGGGGCCTAACACCGGGGAGCTGTTTTTT . TRBJ2-2 TRBD2 TRBV11-2
CASSPTGEATDTQYF TGTGCCAGCAGCCCCACAGGGGAGGCCACAGATACGCAGTATTTT many TRBJ2-3 . TRBV7-9
CASSLLDTEAFF TGTGCCAGCAGTTTACTAGACACTGAAGCTTTCTTT few TRBJ1-1 . TRBV12-3/TRBV12-4
CASSPPGTGVMNTEAFF TGTGCCAGCAGCCCCCCCGGCACAGGGGTCATGAACACTGAAGCTTTCTTT few TRBJ1-1 TRBD1 TRBV7-2
CASSLALGGNYGYTF TGTGCCAGCAGCTTAGCTTTGGGAGGGAACTATGGCTACACCTTC few TRBJ1-2 . TRBV7-8
CASSEGDRAEAFF TGTGCCAGCAGTGAAGGGGACAGGGCTGAAGCTTTCTTT . TRBJ1-1 TRBD1 TRBV6-1
CSARQIGGAYYEQYF TGCAGTGCTAGACAGATCGGGGGGGCGTACTACGAGCAGTACTTC . TRBJ2-7 TRBD2 TRBV20-1
CASSLQAGAFF TGTGCCAGCAGCCTACAGGCAGGGGCTTTCTTT . TRBJ1-1 . TRBV7-9
CASLGQGANTGELFF TGTGCCAGCCTCGGACAGGGGGCGAACACCGGGGAGCTGTTTTTT . TRBJ2-2 TRBD1 TRBV5-4
CASHRGNEQFF TGTGCCAGCCACCGGGGAAATGAGCAGTTCTTC few TRBJ2-1 . TRBV27
CASSLDARREKLFF TGTGCCAGTTCCTTGGACGCCCGGAGAGAAAAACTGTTTTTT . TRBJ1-4 . TRBV6-6
CASSSKTVEAFF TGTGCCAGCAGCTCGAAGACAGTTGAAGCTTTCTTT few TRBJ1-1 . TRBV7-2